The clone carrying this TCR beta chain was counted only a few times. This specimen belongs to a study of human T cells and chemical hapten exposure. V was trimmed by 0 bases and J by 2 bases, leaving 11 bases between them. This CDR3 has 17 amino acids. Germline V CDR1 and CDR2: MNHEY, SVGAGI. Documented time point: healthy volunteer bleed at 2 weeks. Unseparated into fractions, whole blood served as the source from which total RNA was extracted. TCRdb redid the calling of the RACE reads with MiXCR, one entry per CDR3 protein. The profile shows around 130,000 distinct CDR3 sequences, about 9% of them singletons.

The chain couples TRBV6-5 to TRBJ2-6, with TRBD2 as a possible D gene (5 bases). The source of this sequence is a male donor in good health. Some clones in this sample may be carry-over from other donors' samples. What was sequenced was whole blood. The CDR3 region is CASSYSIEGAGANVLTF. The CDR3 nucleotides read TGTGCCAGCAGTTACTCGATTGAGGGTGCTGGGGCCAACGTCCTGACTTTC.